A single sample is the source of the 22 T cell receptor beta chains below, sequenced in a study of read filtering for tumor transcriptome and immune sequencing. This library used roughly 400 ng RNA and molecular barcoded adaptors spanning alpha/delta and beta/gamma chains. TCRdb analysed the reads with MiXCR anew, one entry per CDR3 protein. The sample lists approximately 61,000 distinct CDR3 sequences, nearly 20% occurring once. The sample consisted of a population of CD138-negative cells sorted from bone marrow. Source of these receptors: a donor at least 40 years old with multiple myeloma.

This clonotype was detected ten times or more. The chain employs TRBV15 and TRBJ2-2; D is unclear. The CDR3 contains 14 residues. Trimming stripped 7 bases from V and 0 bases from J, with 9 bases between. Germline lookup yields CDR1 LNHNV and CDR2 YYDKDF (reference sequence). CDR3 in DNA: TGTGCCACCACCTCTGAACCGAACACCGGGGAGCTGTTTTTT. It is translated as CATTSEPNTGELFF.

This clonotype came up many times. CDR3 loop: CSAPPVTRAQYEQYF. As DNA, the CDR3 is TGCAGTGCTCCTCCAGTTACTAGGGCCCAGTACGAGCAGTACTTC. The chain uses TRBV20-1 and TRBJ2-7; D might be TRBD2 (5 bases). The CDR3 runs to 15 residues. The V gene lost 5 bases and the J gene lost 4 bases, with 21 bases spanning the gap. Per the germline V gene, CDR1 is DFQATT and CDR2 is SNEGSKA (reference sequence).

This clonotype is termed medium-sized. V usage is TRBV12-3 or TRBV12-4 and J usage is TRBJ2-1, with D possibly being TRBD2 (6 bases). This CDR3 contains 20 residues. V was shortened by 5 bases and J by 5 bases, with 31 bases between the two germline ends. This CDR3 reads CASSPLPLLARRNTDNEQFF. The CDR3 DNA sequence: TGTGCCAGCAGTCCTCTCCCCCTTCTAGCGAGAAGAAATACCGACAATGAGCAGTTCTTC.

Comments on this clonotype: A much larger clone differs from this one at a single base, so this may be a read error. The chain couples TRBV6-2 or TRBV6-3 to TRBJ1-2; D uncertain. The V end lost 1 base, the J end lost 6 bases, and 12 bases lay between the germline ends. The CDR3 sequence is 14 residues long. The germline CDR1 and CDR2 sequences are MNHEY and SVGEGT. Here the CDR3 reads CASSYFGSINGYTF. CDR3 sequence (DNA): TGTGCCAGCAGTTACTTTGGCTCGATCAATGGCTACACCTTC.

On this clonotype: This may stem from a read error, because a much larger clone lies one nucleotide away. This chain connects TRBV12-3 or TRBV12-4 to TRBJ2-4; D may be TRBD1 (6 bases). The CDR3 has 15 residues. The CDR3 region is CAGSPYRDSKNIQYF. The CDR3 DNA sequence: TGTGCCGGCAGTCCCTACAGGGATTCCAAAAACATTCAGTACTTC.

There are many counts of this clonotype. The CDR3 DNA follows: TGCGCCAGCAGCGCCCGACAGGGACCCTACAATGAGCAGTTCTTC. Residues: CASSARQGPYNEQFF. V gene TRBV5-1 combines with J gene TRBJ2-1; 7 bases map to TRBD1. The CDR3 runs to 15 residues. CDR1 and CDR2 (germline): SGHRS, YFSETQ. V shed 4 bases, J shed 2 bases, and the junction held 6 bases outside the gene matches.

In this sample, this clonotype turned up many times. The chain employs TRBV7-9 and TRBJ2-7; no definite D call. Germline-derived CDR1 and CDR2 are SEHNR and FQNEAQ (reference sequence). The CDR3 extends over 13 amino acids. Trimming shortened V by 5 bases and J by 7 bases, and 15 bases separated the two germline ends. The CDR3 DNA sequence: TGTGCCAGCAGCCGTGGACGGCAAATGGAGCAGTACTTC. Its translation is CASSRGRQMEQYF.

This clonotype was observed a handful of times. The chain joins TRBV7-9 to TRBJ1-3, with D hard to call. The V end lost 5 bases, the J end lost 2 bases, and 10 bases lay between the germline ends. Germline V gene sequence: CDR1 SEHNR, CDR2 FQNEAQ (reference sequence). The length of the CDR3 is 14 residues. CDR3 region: CASSPSLPGNTIYF. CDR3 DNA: TGTGCCAGCAGCCCTTCCCTTCCTGGAAACACCATATATTTT.

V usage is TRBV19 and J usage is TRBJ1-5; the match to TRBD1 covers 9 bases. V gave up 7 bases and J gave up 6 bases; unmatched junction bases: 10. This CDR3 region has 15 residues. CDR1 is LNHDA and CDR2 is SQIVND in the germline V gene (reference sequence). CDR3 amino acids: CASTTPGQGRQPQHF. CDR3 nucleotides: TGTGCCAGTACCACTCCGGGACAGGGTCGTCAGCCCCAGCATTTT.

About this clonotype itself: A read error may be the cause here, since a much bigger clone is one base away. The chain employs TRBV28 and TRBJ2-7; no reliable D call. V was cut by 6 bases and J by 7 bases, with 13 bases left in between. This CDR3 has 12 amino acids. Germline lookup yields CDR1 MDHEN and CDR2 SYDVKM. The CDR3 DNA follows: TGTGCCAGCAGGAGCGCAGCCGGGGAGCAGTACTTC. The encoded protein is CASRSAAGEQYF.

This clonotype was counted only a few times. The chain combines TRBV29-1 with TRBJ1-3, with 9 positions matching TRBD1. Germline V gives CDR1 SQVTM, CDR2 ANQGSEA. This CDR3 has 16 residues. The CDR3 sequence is CGGEQGANDSGNTIYF. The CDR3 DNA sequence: TGCGGCGGGGAACAGGGGGCTAATGACTCTGGAAACACCATATATTTT. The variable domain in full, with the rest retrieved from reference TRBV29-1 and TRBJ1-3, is SAVISQKPSRDICQRGTSLTIQCQVDSQVTMMFWYRQQPGQSLTLIATANQGSEATYESGFVIDKFPISRPNLTFSTLTVSNMSPEDSSIYLCGGEQGANDSGNTIYFGEGSWLTVV.

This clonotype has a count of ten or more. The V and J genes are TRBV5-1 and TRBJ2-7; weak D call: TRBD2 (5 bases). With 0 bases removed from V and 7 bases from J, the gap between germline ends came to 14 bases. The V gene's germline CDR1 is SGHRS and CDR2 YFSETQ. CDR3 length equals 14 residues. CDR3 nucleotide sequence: TGCGCCAGCAGCTTGGACGGAGATCGGGGTGAGCAGTACTTC. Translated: CASSLDGDRGEQYF.

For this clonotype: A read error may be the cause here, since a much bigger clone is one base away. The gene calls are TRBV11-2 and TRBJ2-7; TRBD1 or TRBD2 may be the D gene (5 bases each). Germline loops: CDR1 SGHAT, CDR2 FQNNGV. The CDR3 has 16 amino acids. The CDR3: CSSSFVFGTESYEQYF. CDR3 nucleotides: TGTTCCAGCAGCTTCGTCTTTGGGACGGAAAGCTACGAGCAGTACTTC.

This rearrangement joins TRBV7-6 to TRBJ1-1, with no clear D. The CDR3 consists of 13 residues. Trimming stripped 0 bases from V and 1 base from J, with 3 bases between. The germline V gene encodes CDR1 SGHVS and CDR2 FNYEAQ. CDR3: CASSLARNTEAFF. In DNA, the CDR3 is TGTGCCAGCAGCTTAGCTAGGAACACTGAAGCTTTCTTT.

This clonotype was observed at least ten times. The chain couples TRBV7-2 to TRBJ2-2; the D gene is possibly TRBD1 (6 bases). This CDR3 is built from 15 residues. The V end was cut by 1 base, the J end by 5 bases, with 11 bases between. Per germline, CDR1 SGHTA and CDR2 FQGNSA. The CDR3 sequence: CASSLVSQGTGELFF. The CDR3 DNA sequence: TGTGCCAGCAGCTTAGTCTCCCAGGGGACCGGGGAGCTGTTTTTT.

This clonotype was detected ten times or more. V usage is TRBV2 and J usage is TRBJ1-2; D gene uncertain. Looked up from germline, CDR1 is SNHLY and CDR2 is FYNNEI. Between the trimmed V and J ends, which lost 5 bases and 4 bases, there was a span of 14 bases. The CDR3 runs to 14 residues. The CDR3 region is CASSPRLAGYGYTF. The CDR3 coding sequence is TGTGCCAGCAGTCCCCGACTGGCGGGCTATGGCTACACCTTC.

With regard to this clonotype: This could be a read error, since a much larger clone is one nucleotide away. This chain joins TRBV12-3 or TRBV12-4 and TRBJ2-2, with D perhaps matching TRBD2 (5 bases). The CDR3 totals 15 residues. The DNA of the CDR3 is TGTGCCAGCAGTTTGTCACGTTCAGCAACCGGGGAGCTGTGTTTT. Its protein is CASSLSRSATGELCF.

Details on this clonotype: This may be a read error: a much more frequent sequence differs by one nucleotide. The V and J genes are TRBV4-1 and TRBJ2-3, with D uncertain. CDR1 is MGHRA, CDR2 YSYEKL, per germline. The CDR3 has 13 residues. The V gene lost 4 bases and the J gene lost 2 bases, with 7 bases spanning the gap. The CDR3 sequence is CASSRPVTDTQYF. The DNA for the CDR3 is TGCGCCAGCAGCCGCCCGGTCACAGATACGCAGTATTTT.

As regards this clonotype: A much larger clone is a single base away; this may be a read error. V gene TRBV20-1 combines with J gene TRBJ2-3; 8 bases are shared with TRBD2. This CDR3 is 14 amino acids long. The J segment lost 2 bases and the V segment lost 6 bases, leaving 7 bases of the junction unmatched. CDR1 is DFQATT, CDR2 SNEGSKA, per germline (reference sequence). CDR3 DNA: TGCAGTGCAACGGGAGCGGGGGTCACAGATACGCAGTATTTT. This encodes CSATGAGVTDTQYF.

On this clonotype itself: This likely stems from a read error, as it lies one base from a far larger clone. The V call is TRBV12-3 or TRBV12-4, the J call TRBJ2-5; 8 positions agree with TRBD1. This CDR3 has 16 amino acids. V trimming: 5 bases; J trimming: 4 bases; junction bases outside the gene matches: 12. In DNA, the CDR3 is TGTGCCAGCAGTGCACCGGGACAGGACACACGAGAGACCCAGTACTTC. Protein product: CASSAPGQDTRETQYF.

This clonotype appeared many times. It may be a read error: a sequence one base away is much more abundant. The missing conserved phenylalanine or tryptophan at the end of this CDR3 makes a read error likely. In nucleotides, the CDR3 is TGTGCCAGCAGCTTAGGGGACAGGGTGAACACTGAAGCTTTCTCT. Translated: CASSLGDRVNTEAFS. The chain has TRBV7-2 and TRBJ1-1, with 9 bases fitting TRBD1. The V gene's germline CDR1 is SGHTA and CDR2 FQGNSA. Trimming removed 1 base from V and 0 bases from J; junction bases left unmatched: 0. The CDR3 sequence is 15 residues long.

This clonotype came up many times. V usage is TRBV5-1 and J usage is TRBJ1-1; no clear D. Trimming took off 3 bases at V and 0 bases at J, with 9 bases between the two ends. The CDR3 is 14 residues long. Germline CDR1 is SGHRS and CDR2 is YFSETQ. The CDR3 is CASSSWGMNTEAFF. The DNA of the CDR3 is TGCGCCAGCAGCTCCTGGGGTATGAACACTGAAGCTTTCTTT.